The 24 T cell receptor beta chains below were found in one sample sequenced in a study of blood T cell repertoires in COVID-19. Sequencing was performed with immunoSEQ multiplex PCR; in TCRdb, only in-frame clones are kept and a portion is missing. In the table there are about 36,000 clones, around 81% of which are singletons. The specimen sequenced was peripheral blood. The receptors derive from a human donor in a cohort sampled during active COVID-19.

V is TRBV10-3 and J is TRBJ1-1; D ambiguous. V shed 0 bases and J shed 8 bases, with 13 bases lying between them. The CDR3 has 14 residues. The germline CDR1 and CDR2 sequences are ENHRY and SYGVKD. CDR3 in DNA: TGTGCCATCAGTGAGTCGCAACAGTCCTCCGAAGCTTTCTTT. It specifies CAISESQQSSEAFF.

This rearrangement joins TRBV6-5 to TRBJ1-2; possible D gene TRBD1, 6 bases. Germline CDR1 MNHEY, CDR2 SVGAGI. CDR3 size: 15 residues. Trimming cost V 2 bases and J 6 bases, with 16 bases left between them. The CDR3 DNA reads as TGTGCCAGCAGTTACAGGGACATACCTTTTGATGGCTACACCTTC. Protein: CASSYRDIPFDGYTF.

The gene calls are TRBV30 and TRBJ1-1; D is unclear. Trimming shortened V by 0 bases and J by 1 base, and 15 bases separated the two germline ends. The CDR3 spans 16 residues. Germline-derived CDR1 and CDR2 are GTSNPN and SVGIG (reference sequence). The CDR3 nucleotides read TGTGCCTGGAGTGTACGGCGAGGACTGCCGAACACTGAAGCTTTCTTT. It yields the protein CAWSVRRGLPNTEAFF. Supplemented by reference TRBV30 and TRBJ1-1, the full variable domain reads SQTIHQWPATLVQPVGSPLSLECTVEGTSNPNLYWYRQAAGRGLQLLFYSVGIGQISSEVPQNLSASRPQDRQFILSSKKLLLSDSGFYLCAWSVRRGLPNTEAFFGQGTRLTVV.

The gene calls are TRBV11-3 and TRBJ2-3; D is undetermined. Per germline, CDR1 SGHNT and CDR2 YENEEA. The V and J ends lost 4 bases and 4 bases respectively, with 12 bases between them. The length of the CDR3 is 14 residues. In DNA, the CDR3 is TGTGCCAGCAGCTGGTCAAGGAGTTCAGATACGCAGTATTTT. It is translated as CASSWSRSSDTQYF.

The rearrangement joins TRBV9 to TRBJ1-3, with D unclear. The CDR3 has 14 amino acids. V dropped 0 bases and J dropped 1 base, with 5 bases sitting between them. The germline CDR1 and CDR2 sequences are SGDLS and YYNGEE. DNA of the CDR3: TGTGCCAGCAGCGTAGTATCTTCTGGAAACACCATATATTTT. Amino acids: CASSVVSSGNTIYF.

The chain is built from TRBV7-2 and TRBJ2-7; 11 bases are shared with TRBD1. J gave up 5 bases and V 5 bases, and 5 bases lay outside the gene matches. CDR3 size: 14 residues. Germline V gene lookup returns CDR1 SGHTA and CDR2 FQGNSA. The CDR3 is CASSQSGQGDEQYF. The CDR3 region has the DNA TGTGCCAGCAGCCAGTCGGGACAGGGGGACGAGCAGTACTTC.

Only a few counts were recorded for this clone. The genes are TRBV6-5 and TRBJ2-2; 7 bases are a match to TRBD1. Germline-derived CDR1 and CDR2 are MNHEY and SVGAGI. The length of the CDR3 is 14 residues. Unmatched junction bases numbered 3, after V lost 6 bases and J lost 2 bases. CDR3 in DNA: TGTGCCAGCAGGTACAGGGGAAACACCGGGGAGCTGTTTTTT. As protein: CASRYRGNTGELFF.

The chain has TRBV6-5 and TRBJ1-3; D gene unclear. CDR3 size: 15 residues. Trimming pared 2 bases from V and 4 bases from J, leaving 12 bases between. The germline gives CDR1 MNHEY, CDR2 SVGAGI. The CDR3 is CASSYGRAVGNTIYF. DNA for the CDR3: TGTGCCAGCAGTTACGGGAGGGCAGTAGGAAACACCATATATTTT.

This clone was observed once. The J gene is TRBJ1-2, the V gene TRBV4-1; no firm D call. The CDR3 consists of 13 residues. CDR1 and CDR2 from the germline V gene are MGHRA and YSYEKL. V was clipped by 0 bases and J by 8 bases, with 10 bases between them. CDR3 in DNA: TGCGCCAGCAGCCAAGAGCGGACTAGGGGCTACACCTTC. This sequence encodes CASSQERTRGYTF.

This clone came up a few times. The genes are TRBV6-4 and TRBJ1-2; D is perhaps TRBD1 (5 bases). The CDR3 runs 13 residues. V was trimmed by 2 bases and J by 8 bases, leaving 12 bases between them. In germline, CDR1 is MRHNA, CDR2 SNTAGT. CDR3: CASSDPRQGGYTF. The CDR3 DNA reads as TGTGCCAGCAGTGACCCTAGGCAGGGAGGCTACACCTTC.

The chain carries TRBV1 and TRBJ2-7; the table's D call of TRBD2 was not tested on the DNA. TRBV1 is tagged as a pseudogene. The CDR3 totals 16 residues. The CDR3 sequence is CTSSPPVTGESYEQYF. As DNA, the CDR3 is TGCACCAGCAGCCCCCCTGTGACGGGGGAGTCCTACGAGCAGTACTTC.

This chain joins TRBV3-1 (or the pseudogene TRBV3-2) and TRBJ2-2; D unresolved. The CDR3 is made up of 17 amino acids. V lost 2 bases to trimming and J lost 0 bases, with 13 bases between them. CDR1 LGHDT and CDR2 YNNKEL come from the germline V gene (reference sequence). The CDR3: CASSQNRHQANTGELFF. The DNA of the CDR3 is TGTGCCAGCAGCCAAAACAGACACCAAGCGAACACCGGGGAGCTGTTTTTT.

The gene calls are TRBV5-4 and TRBJ2-1; D gene ambiguous. Trimming took off 4 bases at V and 0 bases at J, with 11 bases between the two ends. Germline CDR1 is SGHNT and CDR2 is YYREEE (reference sequence). The length of the CDR3 is 15 residues. CDR3 loop: CASSVDASSYNEQFF. CDR3 bases: TGTGCCAGCAGCGTGGACGCGTCCTCCTACAATGAGCAGTTCTTC.

The rearrangement links TRBV9 to TRBJ1-1, with TRBD1 identical over 7 bases. V lost 4 bases to trimming and J lost 6 bases; unmatched junction nucleotides: 3. The germline V gene encodes CDR1 SGDLS and CDR2 YYNGEE. This CDR3 is 12 amino acids long. CDR3 bases: TGTGCCAGCAGCCAGGGGGGCGCTGAAGCTTTCTTT. Translating it yields CASSQGGAEAFF. Filled out from reference TRBV9 and TRBJ1-1, the complete variable domain reads DSGVTQTPKHLITATGQRVTLRCSPRSGDLSVYWYQQSLDQGLQFLIQYYNGEERAKGNILERFSAQQFPDLHSELNLSSLELGDSALYFCASSQGGAEAFFGQGTRLTVV.

This chain links TRBV7-2 with TRBJ1-5; D call uncertain. This CDR3 is built from 13 residues. Germline CDR1 and CDR2: SGHTA and FQGNSA. Trimming removed 5 bases from V and 0 bases from J, with 5 bases in between. The CDR3 loop is CASSPSSNQPQHF. CDR3 sequence (DNA): TGTGCCAGCAGCCCGAGTAGCAATCAGCCCCAGCATTTT.

In this sample, this clone turned up once. The genes are TRBV5-6 and TRBJ1-2; 9 bases match TRBD1. With V trimmed by 0 bases and J by 5 bases, 14 bases remained unmatched. The CDR3 is 18 residues long. CDR1 and CDR2 from the germline V gene are SGHDT and YYEEEE. The CDR3: CASSLGLGNTGGYYGYTF. CDR3 nucleotide sequence: TGTGCCAGCAGCTTGGGGCTCGGCAACACAGGGGGCTATTATGGCTACACCTTC.

This clone came up once. This sequence joins TRBV19 and TRBJ1-6; 9 bases agree with TRBD1. In germline, CDR1 is LNHDA, CDR2 SQIVND (reference sequence). CDR3 length: 16 residues. V shed 8 bases, J shed 1 base, and the junction held 6 bases outside the gene matches. For the CDR3, the DNA is TGTGCCAGTCGAGGGACAGGGTCTTCCTATAATTCACCCCTCCACTTT. Protein sequence: CASRGTGSSYNSPLHF.

The V call is TRBV6-2 or TRBV6-3, the J call TRBJ1-2; possible D gene TRBD1, 6 bases. CDR3 length: 14 amino acids. Germline values: CDR1 MNHEY, CDR2 SVGEGT. Trimming pared 4 bases from V and 4 bases from J, leaving 13 bases between. The CDR3 nucleotides read TGTGCCAGCAGTTCGTGGGGGGGCGCCTATGGCTACACCTTC. It encodes CASSSWGGAYGYTF.

The chain employs TRBV4-3 and TRBJ2-3; 13 nucleotides agree with TRBD2. Germline-derived CDR1 and CDR2 are LGHNA and YSLEER. CDR3 length equals 17 residues. V lost 4 bases to trimming and J lost 4 bases; unmatched junction nucleotides: 8. Here the CDR3 reads CASSRTWTSGGADTQYF. In DNA, the CDR3 is TGCGCCAGCAGCCGTACCTGGACTAGCGGGGGTGCAGATACGCAGTATTTT.

The rearrangement uses TRBV7-6 and TRBJ2-5; TRBD2 agrees at 9 bases. Germline V gene data show CDR1 as SGHVS and CDR2 as FNYEAQ. Trimming cost V 4 bases and J 5 bases; bases outside gene matches: 5. This CDR3 spans 14 amino acids. The CDR3 nucleotides are TGTGCCAGCAGCTCATCGGGACTAGCTGAGACCCAGTACTTC. As protein: CASSSSGLAETQYF.

V and J are TRBV21-1 and TRBJ2-2; TRBD1, as called in the table, went unchecked against the DNA. TRBV21-1 is noted as a pseudogene. The CDR3 runs to 13 residues. DNA for the CDR3: TGTGCCAGCAGCAAAGAGGGGGCCGGGGAGCTGTTTTTT. Amino acid sequence: CASSKEGAGELFF.

V usage is TRBV30 and J usage is TRBJ2-5; the D gene is possibly TRBD2 (6 bases). CDR3 length: 15 residues. Trimming removed 5 bases from V and 5 bases from J, with 21 bases in between. Germline assignment: CDR1 GTSNPN and CDR2 SVGIG (reference sequence). As DNA, the CDR3 is TGTGCCTGGGGCGAGAGTTCGGGACTGGGGGAGACCCAGTACTTC. It yields the protein CAWGESSGLGETQYF.

The rearrangement uses TRBV18 and TRBJ2-5, with 9 bases identical to TRBD1. Germline V gene data show CDR1 as KGHSH and CDR2 as LQKENI. The CDR3 contains 17 residues. Losses at the gene ends were 0 bases for V and 3 bases for J; bases not matched to a gene: 8. CDR3 amino acids: CASSPPRKQGAEETQYF. The CDR3 coding sequence is TGTGCCAGCTCACCACCGAGGAAACAGGGGGCTGAAGAGACCCAGTACTTC.

This chain connects TRBV7-8 to TRBJ1-3, with D tentatively TRBD1 (5 bases). The CDR3 covers 15 residues. V lost 0 bases and J 4 bases, leaving 10 bases between the germline ends. Germline assignment: CDR1 SGHVS and CDR2 FQNEAQ. The CDR3 DNA reads as TGTGCCAGCAGCTTAGCGCGGGGCTTGGGAAACACCATATATTTT. Its protein product is CASSLARGLGNTIYF.